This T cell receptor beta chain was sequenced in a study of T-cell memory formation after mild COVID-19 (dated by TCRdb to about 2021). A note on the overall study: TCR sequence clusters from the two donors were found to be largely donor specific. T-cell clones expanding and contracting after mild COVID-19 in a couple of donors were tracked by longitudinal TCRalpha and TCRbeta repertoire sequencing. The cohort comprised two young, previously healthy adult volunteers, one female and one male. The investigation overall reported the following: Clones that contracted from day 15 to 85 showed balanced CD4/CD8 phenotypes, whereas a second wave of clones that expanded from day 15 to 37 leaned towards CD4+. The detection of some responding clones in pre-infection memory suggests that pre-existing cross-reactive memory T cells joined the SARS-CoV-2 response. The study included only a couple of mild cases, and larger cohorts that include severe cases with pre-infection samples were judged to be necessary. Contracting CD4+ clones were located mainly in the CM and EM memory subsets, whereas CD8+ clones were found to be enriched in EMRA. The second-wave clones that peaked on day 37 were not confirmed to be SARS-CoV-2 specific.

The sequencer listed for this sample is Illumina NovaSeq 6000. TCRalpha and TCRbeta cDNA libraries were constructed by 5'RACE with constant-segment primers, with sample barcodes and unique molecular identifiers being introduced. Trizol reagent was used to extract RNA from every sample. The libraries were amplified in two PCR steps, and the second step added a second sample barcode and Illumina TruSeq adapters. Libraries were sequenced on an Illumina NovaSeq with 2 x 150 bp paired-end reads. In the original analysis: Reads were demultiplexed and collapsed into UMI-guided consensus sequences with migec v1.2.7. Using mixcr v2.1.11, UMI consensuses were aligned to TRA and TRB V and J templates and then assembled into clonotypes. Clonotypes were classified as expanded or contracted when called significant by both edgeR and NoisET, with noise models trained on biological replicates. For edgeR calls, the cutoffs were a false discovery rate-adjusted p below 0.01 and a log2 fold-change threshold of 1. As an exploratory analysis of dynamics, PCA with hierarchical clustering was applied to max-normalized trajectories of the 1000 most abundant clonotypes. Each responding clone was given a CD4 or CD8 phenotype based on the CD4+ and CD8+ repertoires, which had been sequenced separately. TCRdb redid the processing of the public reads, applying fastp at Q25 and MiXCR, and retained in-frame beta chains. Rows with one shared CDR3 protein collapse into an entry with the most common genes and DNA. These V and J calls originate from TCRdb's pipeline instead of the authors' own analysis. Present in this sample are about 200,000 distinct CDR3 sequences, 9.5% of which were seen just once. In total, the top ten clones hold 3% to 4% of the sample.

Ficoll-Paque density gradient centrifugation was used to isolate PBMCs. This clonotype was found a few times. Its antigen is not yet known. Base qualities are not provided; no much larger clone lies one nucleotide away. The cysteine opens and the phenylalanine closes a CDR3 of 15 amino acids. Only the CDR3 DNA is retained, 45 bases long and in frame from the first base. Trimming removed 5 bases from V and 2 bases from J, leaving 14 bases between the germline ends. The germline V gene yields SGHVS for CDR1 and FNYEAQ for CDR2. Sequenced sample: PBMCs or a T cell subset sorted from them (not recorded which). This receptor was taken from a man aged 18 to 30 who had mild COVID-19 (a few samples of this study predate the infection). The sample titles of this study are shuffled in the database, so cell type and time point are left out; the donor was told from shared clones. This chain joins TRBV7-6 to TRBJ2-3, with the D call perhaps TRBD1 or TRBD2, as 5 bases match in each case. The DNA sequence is TGTGCCAGCAGCGGTGAGGGGATTATCACAGATACGCAGTATTTT. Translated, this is CASSGEGIITDTQYF.